This passage covers 2 T cell receptor beta chains from one sample sequenced in a study of T cells after yellow fever vaccination. MiXCR, run by TCRdb on the 5' RACE reads, gives a single entry per CDR3 protein. The sample yields roughly 300,000 distinct CDR3 sequences, around 6.8% seen once. The sequencing here drew on PBMCs, taken roughly 46 days after the first yellow fever vaccination. All receptors derive from a man in his late teens or twenties who received the YFV17D yellow fever vaccine.

The chain recombines TRBV7-9 with TRBJ1-1, with 7 bases identical to TRBD1. The CDR3 has 14 amino acids. Trimming at V came to 4 bases and at J to 2 bases, leaving 4 bases not matched to a gene. Germline CDR1 is SEHNR and CDR2 is FQNEAQ (reference sequence). For the CDR3, the DNA is TGTGCCAGCAGCTCCCGAGGGGGCAACACTGAAGCTTTCTTT. It specifies CASSSRGGNTEAFF. Based on the CDR3 plus reference TRBV7-9 and TRBJ1-1, the full variable domain is DTGVSQNPRHKITKRGQNVTFRCDPISEHNRLYWYRQTLGQGPEFLTYFQNEAQLEKSRLLSDRFSAERPKGSFSTLEIQRTEQGDSAMYLCASSSRGGNTEAFFGQGTRLTVV.

This chain uses TRBV28 with TRBJ2-1; 8 nucleotides line up with TRBD1. V dropped 4 bases and J dropped 13; count of bases not matched to a gene: 12. Germline assignment: CDR1 MDHEN and CDR2 SYDVKM. This CDR3 is 14 amino acids long. The CDR3 loop reads CASSSGAGTGRQFF. CDR3 DNA: TGTGCCAGCAGTTCCGGGGCCGGGACAGGCCGACAGTTCTTC.